Shown below are 19 T cell receptor beta chains from a single sample sequenced in a study of cytomegalovirus exposure and HLA in healthy donors. Primers: 60 Vbeta forward and 13 Jbeta reverse. This table comes from immunoSEQ multiplex PCR, and its TCRdb copy is limited to in-frame clones, with some not included. The sample includes 25,000 to 40,000 clones, roughly two fifths of them seen just once. The source material was PBMCs. The receptors originated from a woman aged 50 to 60 in good health and CMV-seronegative.

This clone occurred a few times. The V gene is TRBV19, the J gene TRBJ2-3; D is perhaps TRBD2 (5 bases). Germline loops: CDR1 LNHDA, CDR2 SQIVND (reference sequence). CDR3 size: 12 residues. The germline V and J ends were trimmed by 5 bases and 2 bases, with 5 bases remaining between them. CDR3 in amino acids: CASSDYTDTQYF. In DNA, the CDR3 is TGTGCCAGTAGTGACTACACAGATACGCAGTATTTT. The entire variable domain, with the rest obtained from reference TRBV19 and TRBJ2-3, is as follows: DGGITQSPKYLFRKEGQNVTLSCEQNLNHDAMYWYRQDPGQGLRLIYYSQIVNDFQKGDIAEGYSVSREKKESFPLTVTSAQKNPTAFYLCASSDYTDTQYFGPGTRLTVL.

The chain employs TRBV5-1 and TRBJ2-1; D is ambiguous. The CDR3 spans 15 residues. Germline values: CDR1 SGHRS, CDR2 YFSETQ. V was pared by 4 bases and J by 0 bases, with 11 bases between. CDR3 DNA sequence: TGCGCCAGCAGCCAAGGTTGGAGCTCCTACAATGAGCAGTTCTTC. It specifies CASSQGWSSYNEQFF.

Written as DNA, the CDR3 is TGCGCCAGCAGCTTGGTGGGGAACAGGCCCTATGGCTACACCTTC. It yields the protein CASSLVGNRPYGYTF. This chain connects TRBV5-1 to TRBJ1-2, with a possible D match to TRBD1 (5 bases). Deletions cut 0 bases from V and 4 bases from J, with 13 bases between. The CDR3 runs to 15 residues. Germline CDR1 SGHRS, CDR2 YFSETQ.

The V and J genes are TRBV11-3 and TRBJ2-2; TRBD2 matches 7 bases. CDR3 size: 16 residues. After removal of 2 bases from V and 6 bases from J, the junction contained 9 bases not matched to a gene. Per germline, CDR1 SGHNT and CDR2 YENEEA. Here the CDR3 reads CASSLSAGVPAGELFF. DNA for the CDR3: TGTGCCAGCAGCTTATCTGCGGGAGTGCCCGCCGGGGAGCTGTTTTTT.

The rearrangement uses TRBV30 and TRBJ1-5; TRBD1 matches 7 bases. CDR1 is GTSNPN, CDR2 SVGIG, per germline (reference sequence). V was clipped by 4 bases and J by 0 bases; unmatched bases: 9. This CDR3 contains 16 residues. The DNA for the CDR3 is TGTGCCTGGACTGAGACAGGGAAGACTAGCAATCAGCCCCAGCATTTT. It encodes CAWTETGKTSNQPQHF.

This clone has just a few counts. The J gene is TRBJ2-7, the V gene TRBV7-2; D ambiguous. Germline values: CDR1 SGHTA, CDR2 FQGNSA. The CDR3 runs to 11 residues. V gave up 5 bases and J gave up 7 bases, with 9 bases separating them. CDR3 in amino acids: CASSPFGEQYF. Written as DNA, the CDR3 is TGTGCCAGCAGCCCTTTCGGTGAGCAGTACTTC.

The V call is TRBV15, the J call TRBJ2-3, with D maybe TRBD1 (5 bases). V dropped 8 bases and J dropped 4 bases, with 13 bases sitting between them. Germline-derived CDR1 and CDR2 are LNHNV and YYDKDF (reference sequence). The CDR3 loop spans 13 amino acids. CDR3 nucleotides: TGTGCCACCCTTTTTCAGGGCTCAGATACGCAGTATTTT. Amino acid sequence: CATLFQGSDTQYF.

This clone occurred a few times. The rearrangement joins TRBV10-1 to TRBJ2-7; TRBD2 agrees at 14 bases. J was trimmed by 5 bases and V by 5 bases; bases with no gene match: 5. The CDR3 extends over 15 amino acids. Per the germline V gene, CDR1 is WNHNN and CDR2 is SYGVQD (reference sequence). The chain's CDR3 is CASSRLAGGRHEQYF. In DNA, the CDR3 is TGCGCCAGCAGTAGACTAGCGGGAGGGCGACACGAGCAGTACTTC.

The chain carries TRBV5-1 and TRBJ2-7, with D possibly matching TRBD1 (6 bases). Germline V gene sequence: CDR1 SGHRS, CDR2 YFSETQ. There are 13 residues in the CDR3. Trimming took 5 bases from V and 2 from J, leaving 11 bases between them. The CDR3 nucleotides read TGCGCCAGCAGACAGGGAGTCCCCTACGAGCAGTACTTC. Amino acid sequence: CASRQGVPYEQYF. The full variable domain, with the rest looked up from reference TRBV5-1 and TRBJ2-7, is KAGVTQTPRYLIKTRGQQVTLSCSPISGHRSVSWYQQTPGQGLQFLFEYFSETQRNKGNFPGRFSGRQFSNSRSEMNVSTLELGDSALYLCASRQGVPYEQYFGPGTRLTVT.

The rearrangement uses TRBV14 and TRBJ2-7; D is undetermined. The CDR3 contains 14 residues. The V and J ends lost 0 bases and 0 bases respectively, with 6 bases between them. Looked up from germline, CDR1 is SGHDN and CDR2 is FVKESK. CDR3 in amino acids: CASSQDRNSYEQYF. The CDR3 DNA is TGTGCCAGCAGCCAAGACAGGAACTCCTACGAGCAGTACTTC.

V and J are TRBV7-2 and TRBJ2-3; D remains unclear. V was trimmed by 7 bases and J by 0 bases, leaving 14 bases between them. Germline CDR1 reads SGHTA; CDR2 reads FQGNSA. The length of the CDR3 is 15 residues. CDR3 DNA: TGTGCCAGCACCCCCTACTCGACTAGCACAGATACGCAGTATTTT. This translates into CASTPYSTSTDTQYF.

Written as DNA, the CDR3 is TGTGCCAGCAGTCGTACAGGGTCGACCACTGAAGCTTTCTTT. Its translation is CASSRTGSTTEAFF. The chain couples TRBV28 to TRBJ1-1, with a weak D call TRBD1 (6 bases). The CDR3 spans 14 residues. The germline V gene has CDR1 MDHEN and CDR2 SYDVKM. Trimming pared 5 bases from V and 4 bases from J, leaving 14 bases between.

V and J are TRBV27 and TRBJ1-1; D is undetermined. Trimming took 5 bases from V and 0 from J, leaving 7 bases between them. The V gene's germline CDR1 is MNHEY and CDR2 SMNVEV (reference sequence). The CDR3 contains 13 residues. The CDR3 sequence is CASSPSVNTEAFF. The DNA of the CDR3 is TGTGCCAGCAGTCCAAGCGTGAACACTGAAGCTTTCTTT.

This clone was seen a few times. The rearrangement links TRBV2 to TRBJ2-7, with 9 bases lining up with TRBD1. Germline assignment: CDR1 SNHLY and CDR2 FYNNEI. The CDR3 spans 15 residues. J gave up 6 bases and V 4 bases, and 10 bases lay outside the gene matches. The CDR3 protein is CASSVVGTGWGEQYF. DNA for the CDR3: TGTGCCAGCAGTGTAGTTGGGACAGGGTGGGGCGAGCAGTACTTC.

The gene calls are TRBV4-1 and TRBJ2-1; maybe TRBD2 (6 bases). The germline CDR1 and CDR2 sequences are MGHRA and YSYEKL. Trimming shortened V by 0 bases and J by 3 bases, and 9 bases separated the two germline ends. CDR3 length: 15 amino acids. The CDR3 here is CASSQDISGYNEQFF. In DNA form, the CDR3 reads TGCGCCAGCAGCCAAGATATTAGCGGCTACAATGAGCAGTTCTTC.

The chain combines TRBV5-8 with TRBJ1-2; D perhaps matches TRBD1 (6 bases). CDR1 and CDR2 from the germline V gene are SGHTS and YDEGEE. Deletions cut 1 base from V and 0 bases from J, with 16 bases between. The CDR3 spans 17 residues. CDR3: CASSLRDRDIANYGYTF. For the CDR3, the DNA is TGTGCCAGCAGCTTGAGGGATCGGGACATCGCTAACTATGGCTACACCTTC.

CDR3 region: CASSYRAGAYNEQFF. DNA of the CDR3: TGTGCCAGCAGTTACCGAGCGGGTGCCTACAATGAGCAGTTCTTC. J is TRBJ2-1 and V is TRBV6-6; a possible D gene is TRBD2 (6 bases). The CDR3 covers 15 residues. Trimming cost V 2 bases and J 2 bases, with 10 bases left between them. The V gene's germline CDR1 is MNHNY and CDR2 SVGAGI (reference sequence).

This chain connects TRBV10-3 to TRBJ2-3; 7 bases agree with TRBD1. Looked up from germline, CDR1 is ENHRY and CDR2 is SYGVKD. V was clipped by 2 bases and J by 2 bases; unmatched bases: 10. There are 17 residues in the CDR3. The CDR3 DNA follows: TGTGCCATCAGTGAGCCCTGGCAGGGGGAACACACAGATACGCAGTATTTT. This codes for CAISEPWQGEHTDTQYF.

This clone has more than one count but fewer than ten. The chain joins TRBV7-3 to TRBJ1-1, with no clear D. Germline CDR1 SGHTA, CDR2 FQGTGA. Trimming took 2 bases from V and 1 from J, leaving 5 bases between them. This CDR3 is 13 amino acids long. In DNA form, the CDR3 reads TGTGCCAGCAGCTTAGGGCAGAACACTGAAGCTTTCTTT. Its translation: CASSLGQNTEAFF.